The present TCR beta chain was sequenced within a study of CD8+ T cells in alopecia areata. At the level of the study: Twice a day, 5 to 10 mg of oral tofacitinib was administered to treated patients.

Treatment described: oral pan-JAK inhibitor, 5-10 mg twice daily. Sequencing used cDNA as its template, made by extracting RNA and reverse transcribing it. Sequencing used immunoSEQ multiplex PCR; TCRdb keeps in-frame clones, though not all of them. The data show 200,000 or so clones, around 43% seen once. The CDR3 covers 14 residues. The ends lost 2 bases at V and 3 bases at J; junction bases unmatched: 3. Germline CDR1 and CDR2: GTSNPN and SVGIG (reference sequence). The specimen comprised CD4+ T cells sorted from blood, sampled between weeks 36 and 40, from a patient treated with tofacitinib. V usage is TRBV30 and J usage is TRBJ2-1, with 8 bases fitting TRBD2. The sequence came from a human donor with alopecia areata. The CDR3 loop is CAWSKLADYNEQFF. In DNA, the CDR3 is TGTGCCTGGAGTAAACTAGCGGACTACAATGAGCAGTTCTTC.